These 22 T cell receptor beta chains originate from one sample sequenced in a study of blood T cell repertoires in COVID-19. Profiling relied on immunoSEQ multiplex PCR, and the TCRdb table lists in-frame clones only, not all of them. The table has 90,000 or so clones, over 75% seen once. Specimen: peripheral blood. Source of these receptors: a man older than 75 with acute or convalescent COVID-19.

This clone was counted only a few times. The V and J genes are TRBV18 and TRBJ2-2; D possibly corresponds to TRBD1 (5 bases). This CDR3 region has 17 residues. Per germline, CDR1 KGHSH and CDR2 LQKENI. Trimming stripped 6 bases from V and 7 bases from J, with 24 bases between. CDR3 region: CASSATALTPLSGELFF. In nucleotides, the CDR3 is TGTGCCAGCTCGGCGACAGCCCTCACTCCCTTGAGCGGGGAGCTGTTTTTT.

The chain recombines TRBV6-5 with TRBJ1-2, with TRBD1 matching over 7 bases. CDR1 MNHEY and CDR2 SVGAGI come from the germline V gene. V trimming: 0 bases; J trimming: 8 bases; junction bases outside the gene matches: 6. The CDR3 sequence is 14 residues long. For the CDR3, the DNA is TGTGCCAGCAGTTACTCCGACAGGGCCGGGGGCTACACCTTC. It specifies CASSYSDRAGGYTF.

This clone appeared once. The chain has TRBV7-3 and TRBJ1-1; TRBD1 might be the D (6 bases). Trimming stripped 0 bases from V and 0 bases from J, with 17 bases between. This CDR3 spans 18 amino acids. Germline CDR1 and CDR2: SGHTA and FQGTGA. CDR3: CASSLTSSGTNMNTEAFF. CDR3 sequence (DNA): TGTGCCAGCAGCTTAACCTCATCTGGGACAAACATGAACACTGAAGCTTTCTTT.

The rearrangement joins TRBV3-1 (or the pseudogene TRBV3-2) to TRBJ2-2; D possibly corresponds to TRBD1 (5 bases). The CDR3 runs 13 residues. Per the germline V gene, CDR1 is LGHDT and CDR2 is YNNKEL (reference sequence). The V end lost 5 bases, the J end lost 5 bases, and 9 bases lay between the germline ends. The chain's CDR3 is CASSGQRTGELFF. CDR3 coding DNA: TGTGCCAGCAGCGGACAAAGGACCGGGGAGCTGTTTTTT.

The chain couples TRBV11-3 to TRBJ1-1; the D gene is possibly TRBD1 (5 bases). CDR1 is SGHNT, CDR2 YENEEA, per germline. V was trimmed by 5 bases and J by 3 bases, leaving 7 bases between them. The CDR3 is 12 amino acids. The CDR3 DNA reads as TGTGCCAGCAGCAAAGGGGACACTGAAGCTTTCTTT. It yields the protein CASSKGDTEAFF.

The chain couples TRBV7-9 to TRBJ2-1; D remains unclear. CDR1 is SEHNR and CDR2 is FQNEAQ in the germline V gene (reference sequence). Trimming took 5 bases from V and 5 from J, leaving 13 bases between them. The CDR3 has 14 residues. CDR3 nucleotide sequence: TGTGCCAGCAGCCAGGCGCCTTTGGACAATGAGCAGTTCTTC. Protein product: CASSQAPLDNEQFF.

This chain uses TRBV7-2 with TRBJ2-5; D is possibly TRBD2 (7 bases). Per the germline V gene, CDR1 is SGHTA and CDR2 is FQGNSA. The CDR3 extends over 14 amino acids. V was shortened by 5 bases and J by 5 bases, with 15 bases between the two germline ends. CDR3 sequence: CASSGGAPPETQYF. The CDR3 bases are TGTGCCAGCAGCGGGGGGGCACCTCCGGAGACCCAGTACTTC. Combining the CDR3 with reference TRBV7-2 and TRBJ2-5 gives the whole variable domain GAGVSQSPSNKVTEKGKDVELRCDPISGHTALYWYRQSLGQGLEFLIYFQGNSAPDKSGLPSDRFSAERTGGSVSTLTIQRTQQEDSAVYLCASSGGAPPETQYFGPGTRLLVL.

The CDR3 protein is CASSHPPVGVTEAFF. The CDR3 DNA reads as TGTGCCAGCTCACACCCGCCGGTAGGGGTCACTGAAGCTTTCTTT. The chain is built from TRBV18 and TRBJ1-1; maybe TRBD1 (5 bases). CDR3 length: 15 amino acids. V lost 4 bases to trimming and J lost 4 bases, with 16 bases between them. Germline values: CDR1 KGHSH, CDR2 LQKENI.

This clone has a handful of counts. The chain links TRBV19 to TRBJ2-1, with 7 bases identical to TRBD2. V was pared by 3 bases and J by 6 bases, with 8 bases of the junction left unmatched. This CDR3 is 15 amino acids long. Germline-derived CDR1 and CDR2 are LNHDA and SQIVND (reference sequence). DNA for the CDR3: TGTGCCAGTAGTATGATGTCGGGAGGAGGCAATGAGCAGTTCTTC. Protein sequence: CASSMMSGGGNEQFF.

This clone was detected once. V gene TRBV6-4 combines with J gene TRBJ1-6, with D perhaps TRBD1 (6 bases). From germline, CDR1 is MRHNA and CDR2 SNTAGT. Trimming removed 6 bases from V and 8 bases from J, with 20 bases in between. The CDR3 totals 16 residues. For the CDR3, the DNA is TGTGCCAGCAGCCCCAATGCGGGGGCAAGGGATTCACCCCTCCACTTT. Amino acid sequence: CASSPNAGARDSPLHF.

This clone was counted a few times. The V and J genes are TRBV19 and TRBJ2-7; 7 nucleotides line up with TRBD2. Germline V gene sequence: CDR1 LNHDA, CDR2 SQIVND (reference sequence). CDR3 size: 14 residues. The V gene end was trimmed by 3 bases and the J gene end by 5 bases; junction bases not matched to a gene: 7. The CDR3 loop is CASSITGRDDEQYF. As DNA, the CDR3 is TGTGCCAGTAGTATCACGGGGAGGGACGACGAGCAGTACTTC.

This chain connects TRBV10-2 to TRBJ2-5, with D perhaps matching TRBD1 (6 bases). Trimming removed 6 bases from V and 4 bases from J, with 15 bases in between. The CDR3 consists of 14 residues. CDR1 is WSHSY and CDR2 is SAAADI in the germline V gene. As DNA, the CDR3 is TGCGCCAGCAGACACGTAATACAGGGAGAGACCCAGTACTTC. This gives the protein CASRHVIQGETQYF.

V gene TRBV19 combines with J gene TRBJ1-1; TRBD1 matches 10 bases. The CDR3 is 17 amino acids. The germline CDR1 and CDR2 sequences are LNHDA and SQIVND (reference sequence). Losses at the gene ends were 2 bases for V and 7 bases for J; bases not matched to a gene: 13. The CDR3 reads CASSIRGGQGRAHEAFF. DNA of the CDR3: TGTGCCAGTAGTATAAGAGGGGGACAGGGGCGAGCTCATGAAGCTTTCTTT.

The table lists this clone with a few counts. This chain connects TRBV5-4 to TRBJ1-2; 7 nucleotides line up with TRBD1. The CDR3 sequence is 12 residues long. Germline CDR1 is SGHNT and CDR2 is YYREEE (reference sequence). Losses at the gene ends were 2 bases for V and 8 bases for J; bases not matched to a gene: 3. The CDR3 loop reads CASSFPGGGYTF. The CDR3 region has the DNA TGTGCCAGCAGCTTCCCAGGGGGGGGCTACACCTTC.

This sequence joins TRBV6-5 and TRBJ1-3, with TRBD1 as a possible D gene (6 bases). CDR1 MNHEY and CDR2 SVGAGI come from the germline V gene. V was clipped by 0 bases and J by 6 bases, with 12 bases between them. The CDR3 runs 15 residues. As DNA, the CDR3 is TGTGCCAGCAGTTACTCGAGGCAGGGGTCAAACACCATATATTTT. It specifies CASSYSRQGSNTIYF.

The rearrangement joins TRBV15 to TRBJ2-1; D gene uncertain. Trimming stripped 0 bases from V and 9 bases from J, with 15 bases between. This CDR3 is built from 15 residues. The germline gives CDR1 LNHNV, CDR2 YYDKDF (reference sequence). The chain's CDR3 is CATSRDRLGLLEQFF. DNA of the CDR3: TGTGCCACCAGCAGAGATAGGCTAGGTTTACTTGAGCAGTTCTTC.

This clone came up once. The CDR3 bases are TGTGCCAGCAGCCCGCGACTAGCGGGAGGAGATACGCAGTATTTT. It translates to CASSPRLAGGDTQYF. J is TRBJ2-3 and V is TRBV13, with 13 positions matching TRBD2. Germline trimming cut 5 bases from V and 5 bases from J; bases unmatched to any gene: 4. Per germline, CDR1 PRHDT and CDR2 FYEKMQ (reference sequence). The CDR3 covers 15 residues.

The rearrangement uses TRBV5-6 and TRBJ1-1; TRBD1 might be the D (5 bases). V dropped 5 bases and J dropped 4 bases, with 9 bases sitting between them. CDR3 length equals 12 residues. Germline-derived CDR1 and CDR2 are SGHDT and YYEEEE. The CDR3, as DNA: TGTGCCAGCAGGCGACAGAGCACTGAAGCTTTCTTT. Residues: CASRRQSTEAFF.

The CDR3 DNA follows: TGTGCCATCAGTGATCTAGCGGCGGTGGCAGATACGCAGTATTTT. This encodes CAISDLAAVADTQYF. The chain has TRBV10-3 and TRBJ2-3; TRBD2 agrees at 7 bases. This CDR3 is built from 15 residues. Germline V gives CDR1 ENHRY, CDR2 SYGVKD. The J segment lost 4 bases and the V segment lost 3 bases, leaving 7 bases of the junction unmatched.

The chain has TRBV11-3 and TRBJ2-7; tentative D call: TRBD1 (5 bases). V was pared by 1 base and J by 3 bases, with 7 bases between. There are 13 residues in the CDR3. The germline V gene encodes CDR1 SGHNT and CDR2 YENEEA. This CDR3 reads CASSLGQYYEQYF. The CDR3 nucleotides read TGTGCCAGCAGCTTAGGACAGTACTACGAGCAGTACTTC.

CDR3 nucleotide sequence: TGCGCCAGCCTCTTATTAAACTATGGCTACACCTTC. This gives the protein CASLLLNYGYTF. This rearrangement joins TRBV10-1 to TRBJ1-2; D is uncertain. V was pared by 8 bases and J by 2 bases, with 9 bases between. The CDR3 totals 12 residues. The germline CDR1 and CDR2 sequences are WNHNN and SYGVQD (reference sequence).

CDR3: CASSLKPIGEQYF. The CDR3 DNA reads TGTGCCAGCAGCTTAAAACCAATCGGCGAGCAGTACTTC. The V and J genes are TRBV7-3 and TRBJ2-7, with D hard to call. In germline, CDR1 is SGHTA, CDR2 FQGTGA. V lost 1 base to trimming and J lost 6 bases, with 10 bases between them. The CDR3 length is 13 residues.